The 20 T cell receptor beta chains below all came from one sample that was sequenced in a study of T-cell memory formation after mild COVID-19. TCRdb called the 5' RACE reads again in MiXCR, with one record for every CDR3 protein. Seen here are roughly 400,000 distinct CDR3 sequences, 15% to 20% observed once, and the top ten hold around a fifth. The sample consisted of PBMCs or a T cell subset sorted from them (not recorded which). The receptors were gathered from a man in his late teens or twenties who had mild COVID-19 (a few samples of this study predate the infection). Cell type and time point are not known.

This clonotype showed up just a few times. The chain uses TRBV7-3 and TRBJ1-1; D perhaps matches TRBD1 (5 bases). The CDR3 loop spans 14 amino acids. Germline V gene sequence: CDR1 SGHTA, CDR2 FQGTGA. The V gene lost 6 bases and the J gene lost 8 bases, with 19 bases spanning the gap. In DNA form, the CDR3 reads TGTGCCAGCAGTCCTGGGGGTTTGACGGAAGAAGCTTTCTTT. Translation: CASSPGGLTEEAFF. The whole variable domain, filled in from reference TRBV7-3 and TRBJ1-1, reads GAGVSQTPSNKVTEKGKYVELRCDPISGHTALYWYRQSLGQGPEFLIYFQGTGAADDSGLPNDRFFAVRPEGSVSTLKIQRTERGDSAVYLCASSPGGLTEEAFFGQGTRLTVV.

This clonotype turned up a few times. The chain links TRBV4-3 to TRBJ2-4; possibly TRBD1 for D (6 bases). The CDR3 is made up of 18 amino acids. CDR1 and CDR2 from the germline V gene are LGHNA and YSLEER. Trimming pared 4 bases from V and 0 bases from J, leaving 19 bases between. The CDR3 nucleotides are TGCGCCAGCAGCCGATGGGGGCCCGGGCAAATAGCCAAAAACATTCAGTACTTC. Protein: CASSRWGPGQIAKNIQYF.

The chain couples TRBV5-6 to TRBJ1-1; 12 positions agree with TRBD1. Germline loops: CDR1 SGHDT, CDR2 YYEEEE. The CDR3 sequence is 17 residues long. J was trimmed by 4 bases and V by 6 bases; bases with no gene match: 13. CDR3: CASTPPPGQGAFTEAFF. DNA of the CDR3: TGTGCCAGCACTCCCCCGCCGGGACAGGGGGCCTTCACTGAAGCTTTCTTT.

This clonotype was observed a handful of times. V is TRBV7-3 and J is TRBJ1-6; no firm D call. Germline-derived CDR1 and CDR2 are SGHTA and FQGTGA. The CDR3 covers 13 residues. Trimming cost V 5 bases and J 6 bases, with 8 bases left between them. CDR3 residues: CASSPLANSPLHF. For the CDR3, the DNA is TGTGCCAGCAGCCCCCTGGCTAATTCACCCCTCCACTTT.

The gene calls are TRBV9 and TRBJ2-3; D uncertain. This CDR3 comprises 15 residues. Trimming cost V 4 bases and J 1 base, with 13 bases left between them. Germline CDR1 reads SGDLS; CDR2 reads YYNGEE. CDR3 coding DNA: TGTGCCAGCAGCTCCCCCGGGCGTGGCACAGATACGCAGTATTTT. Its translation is CASSSPGRGTDTQYF.

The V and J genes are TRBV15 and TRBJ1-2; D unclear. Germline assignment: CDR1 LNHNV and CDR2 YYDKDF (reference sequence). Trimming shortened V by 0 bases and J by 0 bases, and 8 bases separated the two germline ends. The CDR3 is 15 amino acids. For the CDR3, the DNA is TGTGCCACCAGCAGAGATCTCGGCTCTAACTATGGCTACACCTTC. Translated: CATSRDLGSNYGYTF.

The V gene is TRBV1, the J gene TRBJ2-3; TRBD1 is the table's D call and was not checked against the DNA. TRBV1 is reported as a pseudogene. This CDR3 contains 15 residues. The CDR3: CTSSRRTGETDTQYF. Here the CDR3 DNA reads TGCACCAGCAGCCGGAGGACAGGGGAGACAGATACGCAGTATTTT.

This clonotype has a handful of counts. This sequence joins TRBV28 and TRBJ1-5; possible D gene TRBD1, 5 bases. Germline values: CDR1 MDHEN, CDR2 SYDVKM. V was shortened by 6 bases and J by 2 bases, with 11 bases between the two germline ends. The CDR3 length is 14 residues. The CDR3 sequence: CASSWTNRNQPQHF. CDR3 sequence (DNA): TGTGCCAGCAGCTGGACAAATCGCAATCAGCCCCAGCATTTT.

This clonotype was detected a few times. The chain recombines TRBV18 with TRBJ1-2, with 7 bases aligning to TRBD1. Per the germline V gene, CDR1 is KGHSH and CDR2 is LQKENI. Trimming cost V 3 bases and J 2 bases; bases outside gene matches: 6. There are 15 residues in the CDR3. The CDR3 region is CASSPATGPNYGYTF. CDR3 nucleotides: TGTGCCAGCTCACCCGCGACAGGGCCCAACTATGGCTACACCTTC.

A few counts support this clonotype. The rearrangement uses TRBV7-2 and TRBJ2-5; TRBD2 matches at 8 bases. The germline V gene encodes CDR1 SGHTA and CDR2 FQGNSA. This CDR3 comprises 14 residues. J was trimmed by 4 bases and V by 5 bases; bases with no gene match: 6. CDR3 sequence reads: CASSRAGDGETQYF. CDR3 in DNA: TGTGCCAGCAGCCGAGCGGGGGACGGAGAGACCCAGTACTTC.

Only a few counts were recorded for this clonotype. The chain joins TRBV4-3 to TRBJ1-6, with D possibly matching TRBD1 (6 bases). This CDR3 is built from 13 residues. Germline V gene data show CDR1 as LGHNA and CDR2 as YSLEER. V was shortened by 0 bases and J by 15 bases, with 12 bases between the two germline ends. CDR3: CASSQELGTLLHF. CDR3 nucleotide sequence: TGCGCCAGCAGCCAAGAGCTCGGGACACTCCTCCACTTT.

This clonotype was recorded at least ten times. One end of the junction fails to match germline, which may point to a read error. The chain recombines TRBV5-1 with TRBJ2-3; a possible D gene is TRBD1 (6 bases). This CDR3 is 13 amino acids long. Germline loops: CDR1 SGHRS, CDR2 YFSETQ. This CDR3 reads CASSFTGTDTQYF. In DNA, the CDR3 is TGTGCCAGCAGCTTCACAGGGACAGATACGCAGTATTTT.

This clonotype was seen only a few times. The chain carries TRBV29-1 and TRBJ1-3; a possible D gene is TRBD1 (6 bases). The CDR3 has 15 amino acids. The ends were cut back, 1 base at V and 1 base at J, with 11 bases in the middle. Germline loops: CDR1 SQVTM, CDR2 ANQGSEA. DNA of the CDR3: TGCAGCGTTGAAGGCAGGGGATCTTCTGGAAACACCATATATTTT. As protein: CSVEGRGSSGNTIYF.

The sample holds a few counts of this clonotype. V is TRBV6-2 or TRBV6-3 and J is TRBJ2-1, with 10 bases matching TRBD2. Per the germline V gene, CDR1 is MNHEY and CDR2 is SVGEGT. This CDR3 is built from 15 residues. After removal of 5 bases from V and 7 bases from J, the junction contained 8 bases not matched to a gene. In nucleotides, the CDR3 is TGTGCCAGCAGTCCCCAGCGGGGGGGGGGAAATGAGCAGTTCTTC. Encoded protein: CASSPQRGGGNEQFF.

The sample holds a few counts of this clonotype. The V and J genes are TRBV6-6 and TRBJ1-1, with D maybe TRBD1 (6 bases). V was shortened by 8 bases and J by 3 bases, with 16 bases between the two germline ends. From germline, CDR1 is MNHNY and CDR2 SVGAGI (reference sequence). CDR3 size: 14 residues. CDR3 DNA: TGTGCCAGCGAGTTACGGGGGCCGGACACTGAAGCTTTCTTT. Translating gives CASELRGPDTEAFF.

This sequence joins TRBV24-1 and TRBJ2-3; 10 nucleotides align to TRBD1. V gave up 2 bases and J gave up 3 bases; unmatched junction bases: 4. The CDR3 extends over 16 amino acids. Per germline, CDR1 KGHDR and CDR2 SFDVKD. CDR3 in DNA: TGTGCCACCAGTGATTCGTGGGACAGGGGTACAGATACGCAGTATTTT. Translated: CATSDSWDRGTDTQYF.

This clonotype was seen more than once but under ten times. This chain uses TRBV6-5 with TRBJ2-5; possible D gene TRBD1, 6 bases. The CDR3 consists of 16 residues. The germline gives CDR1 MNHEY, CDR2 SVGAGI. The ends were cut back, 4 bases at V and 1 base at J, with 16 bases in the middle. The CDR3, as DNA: TGTGCCAGCAGTTCCCCGGACAGTATAGGCCAAGAGACCCAGTACTTC. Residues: CASSSPDSIGQETQYF.

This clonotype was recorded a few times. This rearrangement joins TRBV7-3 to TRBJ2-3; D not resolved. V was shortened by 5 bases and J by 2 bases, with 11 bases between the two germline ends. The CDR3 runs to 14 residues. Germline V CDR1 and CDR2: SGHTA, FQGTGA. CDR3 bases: TGTGCCAGCAGCCAGTTCGGCCCCACAGATACGCAGTATTTT. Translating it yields CASSQFGPTDTQYF.

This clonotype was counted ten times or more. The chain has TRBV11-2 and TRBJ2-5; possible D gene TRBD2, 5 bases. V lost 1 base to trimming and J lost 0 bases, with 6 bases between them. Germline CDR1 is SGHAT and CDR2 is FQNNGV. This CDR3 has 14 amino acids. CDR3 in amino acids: CASSLGENQETQYF. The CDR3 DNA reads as TGTGCCAGCAGCTTAGGGGAGAACCAAGAGACCCAGTACTTC.

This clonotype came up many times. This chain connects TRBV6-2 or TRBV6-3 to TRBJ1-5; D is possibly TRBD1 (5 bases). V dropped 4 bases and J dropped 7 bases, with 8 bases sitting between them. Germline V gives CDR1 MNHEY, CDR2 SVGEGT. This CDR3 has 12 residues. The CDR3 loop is CASSLGEQPQHF. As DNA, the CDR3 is TGTGCCAGCAGTTTAGGGGAACAGCCCCAGCATTTT.